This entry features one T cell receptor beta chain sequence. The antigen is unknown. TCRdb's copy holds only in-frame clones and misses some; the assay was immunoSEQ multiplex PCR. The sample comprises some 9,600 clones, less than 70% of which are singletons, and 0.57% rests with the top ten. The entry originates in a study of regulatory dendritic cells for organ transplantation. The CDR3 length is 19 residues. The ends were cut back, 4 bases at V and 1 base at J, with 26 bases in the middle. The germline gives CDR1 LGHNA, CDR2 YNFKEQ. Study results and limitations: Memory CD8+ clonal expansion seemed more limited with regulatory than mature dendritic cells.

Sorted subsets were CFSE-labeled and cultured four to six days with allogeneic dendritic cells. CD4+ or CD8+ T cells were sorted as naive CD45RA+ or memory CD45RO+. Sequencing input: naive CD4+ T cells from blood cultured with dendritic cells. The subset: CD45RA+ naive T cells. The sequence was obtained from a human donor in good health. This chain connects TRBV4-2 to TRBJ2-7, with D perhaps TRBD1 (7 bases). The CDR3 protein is CASSRLSGGTGTESYEQYF. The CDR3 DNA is TGTGCCAGCAGCCGGCTCTCCGGGGGAACCGGGACAGAATCCTACGAGCAGTACTTC.